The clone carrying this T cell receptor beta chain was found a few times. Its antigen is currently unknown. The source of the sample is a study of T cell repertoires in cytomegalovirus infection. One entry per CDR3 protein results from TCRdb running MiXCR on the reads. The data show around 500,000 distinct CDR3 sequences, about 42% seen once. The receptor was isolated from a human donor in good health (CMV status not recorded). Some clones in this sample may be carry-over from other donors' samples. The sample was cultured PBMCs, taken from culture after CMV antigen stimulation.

In DNA form, the CDR3 reads TGTGCCAGCAGCCAAAGGGTCTTTGAAAAACTGTTTTTT. This sequence encodes CASSQRVFEKLFF. V gene TRBV7-6 combines with J gene TRBJ1-4; no reliable D call. There are 13 residues in the CDR3. The V gene's germline CDR1 is SGHVS and CDR2 FNYEAQ. The V and J ends lost 5 bases and 7 bases respectively, with 11 bases between them.